The 24 T cell receptor beta chains below were found in one sample sequenced in a study of cytomegalovirus exposure and HLA in healthy donors. PCR primers comprised 60 Vbeta and 13 Jbeta primers. The repertoire was sequenced with immunoSEQ multiplex PCR; TCRdb's copy has only in-frame clones and lacks some. The top ten hold around a sixth of the sample, which has hundreds of thousands of clones, around 80% seen once. Sequencing used PBMCs. The receptors were gathered from a man in his forties or fifties in good health and CMV-seronegative.

CDR3 in DNA: TGTGCCAGTAGTAGTAGCGGGAGTCGGCCAGATACGCAGTATTTT. Its protein is CASSSSGSRPDTQYF. V and J are TRBV19 and TRBJ2-3; TRBD2 matches at 9 bases. Germline V CDR1 and CDR2: LNHDA, SQIVND (reference sequence). The ends lost 4 bases at V and 4 bases at J; junction bases unmatched: 6. This CDR3 has 15 residues.

This clone turned up a few times. The chain recombines TRBV7-9 with TRBJ1-5; no reliable D call. Germline assignment: CDR1 SEHNR and CDR2 FQNEAQ (reference sequence). The CDR3 consists of 15 residues. Trimming shortened V by 3 bases and J by 2 bases, and 11 bases separated the two germline ends. In DNA form, the CDR3 reads TGTGCCAGCAGCTTGGGAGGGCTTGGCAATCAGCCCCAGCATTTT. Amino acids: CASSLGGLGNQPQHF.

This clone has a handful of counts. The genes are TRBV10-3 and TRBJ2-3, with D maybe TRBD1 (6 bases). This CDR3 is built from 15 residues. Germline loops: CDR1 ENHRY, CDR2 SYGVKD. V was shortened by 6 bases and J by 2 bases, with 15 bases between the two germline ends. For the CDR3, the DNA is TGTGCCATCAGGGGAGACAGGAGCAACACAGATACGCAGTATTTT. Protein sequence: CAIRGDRSNTDTQYF.

This chain joins TRBV29-1 and TRBJ2-7; TRBD2 aligns across 7 bases. Germline assignment: CDR1 SQVTM and CDR2 ANQGSEA. This CDR3 is 13 amino acids long. J lost 6 bases, V lost 6 bases, and 11 bases had no gene match. The CDR3 region has the DNA TGCAGCGTGCAGGCGGGGGAGTGGAGCGAGCAGTACTTC. Residues: CSVQAGEWSEQYF.

The rearrangement joins TRBV7-3 to TRBJ2-1, with D possibly matching TRBD2 (7 bases). V lost 1 base and J 0 bases, leaving 10 bases between the germline ends. Per germline, CDR1 SGHTA and CDR2 FQGTGA. This CDR3 is 16 amino acids long. The CDR3 protein is CASSLRGGSSYNEQFF. The CDR3 nucleotides are TGTGCCAGCAGCTTAAGGGGGGGCTCCTCCTACAATGAGCAGTTCTTC. Based on the CDR3 plus reference TRBV7-3 and TRBJ2-1, the full variable domain is GAGVSQTPSNKVTEKGKYVELRCDPISGHTALYWYRQSLGQGPEFLIYFQGTGAADDSGLPNDRFFAVRPEGSVSTLKIQRTERGDSAVYLCASSLRGGSSYNEQFFGPGTRLTVL.

The chain couples TRBV27 to TRBJ2-1; 11 nucleotides align to TRBD2. The V segment lost 0 bases and the J segment 8 bases; nucleotides outside the gene matches: 9. The germline CDR1 and CDR2 sequences are MNHEY and SMNVEV (reference sequence). CDR3 length: 17 residues. The CDR3 protein is CASSLSGLAEIAYEQFF. Written as DNA, the CDR3 is TGTGCCAGCAGTTTATCGGGACTAGCGGAGATAGCCTATGAGCAGTTCTTC.

The CDR3 spells CASGLEWSQQFF. DNA of the CDR3: TGTGCTAGTGGTTTGGAATGGAGTCAGCAGTTCTTC. This chain links TRBV12-5 with TRBJ2-1; unclear D gene. This CDR3 has 12 residues. The V gene lost 1 base and the J gene lost 11 bases, with 9 bases spanning the gap. In germline, CDR1 is LGHNT, CDR2 FRNRAP.

The V and J genes are TRBV27 and TRBJ1-1, with unresolved D. The V end was cut by 11 bases, the J end by 7 bases, with 8 bases between. This CDR3 spans 9 amino acids. Germline V gene lookup returns CDR1 MNHEY and CDR2 SMNVEV (reference sequence). CDR3 protein: CAGFNEAFF. CDR3 nucleotide sequence: TGTGCCGGCTTTAATGAAGCTTTCTTT.

The chain couples TRBV11-2 to TRBJ2-5, with 7 bases aligning to TRBD2. The CDR3 runs 13 residues. The V gene's germline CDR1 is SGHAT and CDR2 FQNNGV. V lost 5 bases to trimming and J lost 5 bases; unmatched junction nucleotides: 5. The CDR3 DNA reads as TGTGCCAGCAGCCCTGTGGGGGGGGAGACCCAGTACTTC. Amino acid sequence: CASSPVGGETQYF.

The rearrangement links TRBV9 to TRBJ2-1; 10 bases match TRBD1. V shed 4 bases, J shed 7 bases, and the junction held 5 bases outside the gene matches. The CDR3 covers 14 residues. CDR1 is SGDLS, CDR2 YYNGEE, per germline. The CDR3 is CASSTRDRGNEQFF. DNA of the CDR3: TGTGCCAGCAGCACCCGGGACAGGGGAAATGAGCAGTTCTTC.

This clone has only one observation. This chain links TRBV7-2 with TRBJ2-3; TRBD1 matches at 8 bases. This CDR3 comprises 16 residues. Germline lookup yields CDR1 SGHTA and CDR2 FQGNSA. V shed 4 bases, J shed 1 base, and the junction held 7 bases outside the gene matches. The CDR3 protein is CASSSPDRAGTDTQYF. In nucleotides, the CDR3 is TGTGCCAGCAGCTCCCCGGACAGGGCGGGCACAGATACGCAGTATTTT.

This chain uses TRBV7-3 with TRBJ2-2, with D perhaps matching TRBD1 (5 bases). Trimming took 0 bases from V and 1 from J, leaving 12 bases between them. Germline loops: CDR1 SGHTA, CDR2 FQGTGA. This CDR3 has 17 residues. The CDR3 reads CASSLTLGARNTGELFF. The DNA of the CDR3 is TGTGCCAGCAGCTTAACGTTAGGGGCGAGGAACACCGGGGAGCTGTTTTTT.

The CDR3 is CASSMDSPSTDTQYF. The CDR3 DNA reads as TGTGCCAGCAGTATGGACAGCCCTAGCACAGATACGCAGTATTTT. This sequence joins TRBV2 and TRBJ2-3; D may be TRBD1 (6 bases). CDR1 and CDR2 (germline): SNHLY, FYNNEI. V was shortened by 5 bases and J by 0 bases, with 12 bases between the two germline ends. The CDR3 contains 15 residues.

To note about this clone: The junction and the germline gene differ at one end; a read error may be behind it. The genes are TRBV19 and TRBJ2-7, with D maybe TRBD2 (5 bases). Germline loops: CDR1 LNHDA, CDR2 SQIVND (reference sequence). This CDR3 is 13 amino acids long. This CDR3 is CASSMDGGYVQYF. The DNA of the CDR3 is TGTGCCAGTAGTATGGATGGAGGCTACGTGCAGTACTTC.

The J gene is TRBJ2-7, the V gene TRBV27; TRBD2 is a possible D gene (8 bases). The CDR3 spans 16 residues. V was cut by 2 bases and J by 1 base, with 15 bases left in between. Germline CDR1 reads MNHEY; CDR2 reads SMNVEV (reference sequence). Written as DNA, the CDR3 is TGTGCCAGCAGTTTAACAGGGGTAGCGGGGTCCTACGAGCAGTACTTC. Protein: CASSLTGVAGSYEQYF.

The chain carries TRBV27 and TRBJ2-7; TRBD2 is a possible D gene (7 bases). CDR1 and CDR2 from the germline V gene are MNHEY and SMNVEV (reference sequence). V lost 0 bases and J lost 5, with 17 bases in between. The CDR3 totals 16 residues. CDR3 residues: CASSLSGGALSNEQYF. CDR3 bases: TGTGCCAGCAGTTTATCGGGGGGGGCACTCTCTAACGAGCAGTACTTC.

The chain joins TRBV6-5 to TRBJ1-6, with TRBD1 matching over 7 bases. The CDR3 length is 16 residues. The V gene's germline CDR1 is MNHEY and CDR2 SVGAGI. Trimming removed 2 bases from V and 7 bases from J; junction bases left unmatched: 8. CDR3 nucleotides: TGTGCCAGCAGTTACCGACAGGGTTTTGGGAATTCACCCCTCCACTTT. The encoded protein is CASSYRQGFGNSPLHF.

This rearrangement joins TRBV5-4 to TRBJ2-3; D call uncertain. Germline V gene data show CDR1 as SGHNT and CDR2 as YYREEE (reference sequence). CDR3 length: 13 amino acids. The ends were cut back, 1 base at V and 5 bases at J, with 8 bases in the middle. In DNA, the CDR3 is TGTGCCAGCAGCTTGCCCCGCGAAGATACGCAGTATTTT. Protein: CASSLPREDTQYF. Full variable domain (missing parts from reference TRBV5-4 and TRBJ2-3): ETGVTQSPTHLIKTRGQQVTLRCSSQSGHNTVSWYQQALGQGPQFIFQYYREEENGRGNFPPRFSGLQFPNYSSELNVNALELDDSALYLCASSLPREDTQYFGPGTRLTVL.

The chain joins TRBV4-3 to TRBJ2-7; 7 nucleotides line up with TRBD1. The V gene end was trimmed by 4 bases and the J gene end by 5 bases; junction bases not matched to a gene: 5. This CDR3 comprises 13 residues. CDR1 is LGHNA and CDR2 is YSLEER in the germline V gene. CDR3 region: CASSPQGNNEQYF. The CDR3 DNA is TGCGCCAGCAGCCCACAGGGGAACAACGAGCAGTACTTC.

This chain connects TRBV7-2 to TRBJ2-7, with D tentatively TRBD2 (6 bases). CDR1 and CDR2 from the germline V gene are SGHTA and FQGNSA. V was trimmed by 8 bases and J by 0 bases, leaving 20 bases between them. This CDR3 contains 16 residues. The CDR3: CASSRQGGGSSYEQYF. The CDR3 nucleotides are TGTGCCAGCTCCCGCCAAGGCGGAGGGAGCTCCTACGAGCAGTACTTC.

The rearrangement joins TRBV4-1 to TRBJ2-5, with 10 bases aligning to TRBD2. The CDR3 has 15 amino acids. V shed 0 bases and J 13 bases; nucleotides not matched to a gene: 11. Per germline, CDR1 MGHRA and CDR2 YSYEKL. The CDR3 DNA follows: TGCGCCAGCAGCCAAGAGACCATAGCGGGAGGCCCAAGGTACTTC. Its translation: CASSQETIAGGPRYF.

V is TRBV9 and J is TRBJ2-3; 13 bases fit TRBD2. CDR3 length equals 20 residues. CDR1 SGDLS and CDR2 YYNGEE come from the germline V gene. V trimming: 0 bases; J trimming: 1 base; junction bases outside the gene matches: 11. The CDR3 loop is CASSVEGTSGKRWGTDTQYF. The CDR3 region has the DNA TGTGCCAGCAGCGTAGAGGGGACTAGCGGGAAGAGGTGGGGCACAGATACGCAGTATTTT.

The genes are TRBV2 and TRBJ1-5; D not certain. Germline V gene lookup returns CDR1 SNHLY and CDR2 FYNNEI. V was cut by 6 bases and J by 2 bases, with 11 bases left in between. The CDR3 has 14 amino acids. The CDR3 coding sequence is TGTGCCAGCAGCCAGACGCAGGGCAATCAGCCCCAGCATTTT. Its translation: CASSQTQGNQPQHF.

Here the CDR3 DNA reads TGTGCCAGCAGCCAAGGGAGGAGCGGGGGGGTCGGTGGGGAGCTGTTTTTT. It codes for CASSQGRSGGVGGELFF. The chain recombines TRBV4-2 with TRBJ2-2, with 10 bases fitting TRBD2. This CDR3 region has 17 residues. V shed 1 base and J 8 bases; nucleotides not matched to a gene: 10. The V gene's germline CDR1 is LGHNA and CDR2 YNFKEQ.